This T cell receptor (beta chain) came from a study of regulatory T cells in long-lasting Graves disease (dated by TCRdb to the early 2020s). In terms of the full investigation: In the newly diagnosed Graves' disease group, patients had been taking antithyroid drugs for less than 3 months. This study used TCR sequencing and RNA sequencing of peripheral blood to compare persistent Graves' disease patients against newly diagnosed Graves' disease patients. The study took place in China and was registered as a clinical trial. A total of about 35 samples underwent TCR sequencing, from 13 patients with persistent Graves' disease and some 20 patients with newly diagnosed Graves' disease. Here is what the overall study found, with its caveats: TRBV28, TRBJ1-2 and TRBJ2-5 were preferentially used in persistent disease, while TRBV20-1 and TRBJ2-1 were favored in newly diagnosed disease. A larger number of public clonotypes was shared among persistent patients (more than 2,500) than among newly diagnosed patients (around 870). Because the primary lesion, thyroid tissue, could not be accessed, the study looked at peripheral blood alone. Sequencing and analysis were limited to the TCR beta chain. The small sample size was acknowledged by the authors as a limitation that may reduce accuracy. Persistent Graves' disease patients showed lower TCR Shannon entropy and fewer highly expanded clones than newly diagnosed patients, suggesting clonal expansion.

Details on this clonotype: No antigen is known for it. Base qualities were left out, and no much larger clone turns up one base away.

Preparation of the library involved multiplex PCR. Instrument used: Illumina HiSeq 4000. iRepertoire HTBI primers and Arm-PCR amplification of CDR3 regions were used to construct TCR beta libraries. Before sequencing, the PCR products went through gel purification. The published analysis was carried out like this. Across samples, 60 to 70 TRBV and roughly 13 TRBJ segments were identified and used for gene usage analysis of CDR3 amino acid clonotypes. Filtered high-quality paired reads were merged into contigs using COPE and FqMerger. BLAST was used to align contigs to IMGT TRBV, TRBD and TRBJ reference genes, and CDR3 was defined according to IMGT. Clonotypes above 0.1% frequency were classified as highly expanded clones. Shannon entropy was used to measure repertoire diversity, and the Gini coefficient was used to measure V-J evenness. Public clonotypes were defined as clonotypes shared by more than one individual. TCRdb passed the public sequencing reads through fastp at Q25 and MiXCR, retaining productive beta sequences. Entries that share a CDR3 protein sequence are merged under the most common genes and DNA. None of the V and J calls come from the authors' own analysis; TCRdb made them. In this sample the table shows 400,000 to 500,000 distinct CDR3 sequences, about 14% of which occur a single time. The top ten clones comprise around a sixth of the sample.

Trimming at the junction amounts to 4 bases on V and 4 bases on J, and the germline ends lie 9 bases apart. The CDR3, cysteine through phenylalanine, is 13 amino acids long. Just the 39-base CDR3 DNA is kept, in frame starting at base 1. Via the germline V gene, CDR1 is WSHSY and CDR2 SAAADI. In light of the paper, this sample's time point label describes: newly diagnosed GD, antithyroid drugs for less than 3 months. For both TCR sequencing and RNA sequencing, RNA was extracted from PBMCs in TRIzol. The diagnosis of Graves' disease followed American Thyroid Association guidelines. Recruitment of patients was carried out at an endocrinology department in Xi'an, China. From each patient, 7.5 to 10 milliliters of peripheral blood was collected into an EDTA anticoagulant tube. Ficoll Paque Plus density gradient separation was used to isolate PBMCs, and no further T cell sorting was performed. An Agilent 2100 Bioanalyzer and agarose gel were used to assess RNA quality, and a NanoDrop 2000 was used to measure RNA concentration.

These data are also associated with another study on T cells in Graves' hyperthyroidism and ophthalmopathy. From the second report: Stable Graves' hyperthyroidism was defined as no progression to ophthalmopathy during 18 months of follow-up. Hyperthyroidism patients were newly diagnosed, had a disease duration of under 2 months, and were aged 18 to 65 years. Any patient with an uncontrolled infection, another autoimmune disease, pregnancy or lactation was excluded. Clinical symptoms, serum thyroxine and TRAb, thyroid ultrasound, and orbital computed tomography formed the basis for the diagnoses. For the first round of RT-PCR on the TCR CDR3, the HTBI primer set was used together with the Qiagen OneStep RT-PCR kit. Blood samples also contained most of the expanded thyroid clonotypes (frequency above 0.001), which suggests that blood repertoires may reflect thyroid immune responses. A model built on a 13 V-J signature distinguished ophthalmopathy from stable hyperthyroidism, reaching 87.88% sensitivity and 81.08% specificity in cross-validation and 80%/75% in testing. In validation, the model predicted progression to ophthalmopathy with 60% to 71% sensitivity and roughly 72% specificity, a median of 6.5 months before onset. A discovery cohort of roughly 96 patients, approximately 45 with Graves' ophthalmopathy and approximately 57 with stable Graves' hyperthyroidism, was used to find distinguishing TCR V-J signatures. An independent validation cohort of some 18 hyperthyroidism patients and 17 patients who later progressed to ophthalmopathy tested prospective prediction of ophthalmopathy. For training and testing, the approximately 92 patients in the discovery cohort were randomly divided in a 7:3 ratio. Thyroid tissue and blood T-cell repertoires from more than five Graves' hyperthyroidism patients were also compared in the study. Once sampling was done, hyperthyroidism patients were given methimazole at a starting dose of 30 mg daily, whereas ophthalmopathy patients were given high-dose intravenous methylprednisolone. Libraries were constructed in a second round of multiplex PCR, after which size selection and purification were performed. Paired-end sequencing of the libraries was performed with 100 bp reads on an Illumina HiSeq2000. SOAPnuke was used to process the raw data, throwing out any read that contained adapters or uncalled bases, had a mean Phred below 15, or lacked an exact constant-primer or identifier match. High-quality paired reads were merged with COPE v1.2.5, and unique nucleotide sequences were defined as clonotypes. MiTCR v1.1 was used to align clonotypes to the IMGT TRBV, TRBD and TRBJ reference segments. Only V-J combinations with frequency above 0.0001, covering about 99% of repertoires, were analysed. A TCS score was defined as the ratio of F50 (clonal expansion) to E x V (chaos), with BLOSUM62-based TCRdist applied between CDR3 peptides within each V-J. Welch's t-statistics and random forest reduced some 510 V-J features to about 13, which were used in a naive Bayes classifier (R e1071). No statistical method was used to set the sample size in advance, and investigators knew the group allocation. The paper reports TCR Vbeta CDR3 sequencing of approximately 130 peripheral blood samples: around 41 ophthalmopathy, around 80 hyperthyroidism and approximately 17 progressor patients.

In this chain, TRBV10-2 is recombined with TRBJ2-3; TRBD2 is a weak D gene call, 6 bases matching. The receptor was derived from a woman aged 50 to 65 with Graves disease. Donor details come from another sample of the same person, matched by shared clones. The starting material was peripheral blood mononuclear cells (PBMCs), obtained at new diagnosis, from a patient treated with antithyroid drugs. The DNA sequence reads TGCGCCAGCAGTGGCAGGGAGGCAGATACGCAGTATTTT. The translation is CASSGREADTQYF.